This T cell receptor beta chain was recorded in a study of neurological immune-mediated disorders. This clonotype was seen at least ten times. What it recognizes is unknown. TCRdb reanalysed the 5' RACE reads using MiXCR and keeps one entry per CDR3 protein. The data show tens of thousands of distinct CDR3 sequences, 3.5% seen once. Study-wide results and caveats: The repertoires of 18 of 34 multiple sclerosis patients were placed by phylogenetic grouping in a single related-CDR3 cluster, which may be a signature.

The sequenced material came from PBMCs. This TCR was recovered from a woman in her 50s with multiple sclerosis.

The CDR3 DNA reads TGCGCCAGCAGCCTTACTACCCGGGAAGGACAGCCCCAGCATTTT. It is translated as CASSLTTREGQPQHF. The chain links TRBV5-1 to TRBJ1-5, with D hard to call. Germline values: CDR1 SGHRS, CDR2 YFSETQ. V lost 4 bases, J lost 7 bases, and 18 bases lay in between. The length of the CDR3 is 15 residues.